The present entry profiles one TCR beta chain with its context. Antigen: not known. The CDR3 sequence is 14 residues long. J was trimmed by 3 bases and V by 6 bases; bases with no gene match: 2. From germline, CDR1 is MNHEY and CDR2 SMNVEV (reference sequence). This record comes from a study of beta chain features in type 1 diabetes. Study as a whole: Investigators examined around 98 million sorted cells across all samples.

Overall study findings and caveats: In comparison with healthy donors, patients had naive, central memory and Treg TCRB repertoires that appeared more similar. For Type 1 diabetes patients, all four CD4+ subsets carried TCRB CDR3s that were moderately but significantly shorter. Any HLA-type effect on TCRB rearrangement remained unresolved here.

The whole isolated RNA underwent reverse transcription, so sequencing captured expressed TCRB transcripts. TCRdb's table, derived via immunoSEQ multiplex PCR, lists solely in-frame clones and lacks some. The repertoire holds around 600,000 clones, roughly 12% seen once, with more than 0.09% in the top ten. A single heparinised blood sample, averaging about 120 mL, was obtained per donor. The source is a young man with type 1 diabetes. V is TRBV27 and J is TRBJ2-7; 13 bases align to TRBD2. Source material: naive CD4+ T cells from blood. CDR3 residues: CASRGLAGNYEQYF. DNA for the CDR3: TGTGCCAGCAGGGGACTAGCGGGGAACTACGAGCAGTACTTC.